This TCR beta chain was sequenced during a study of control samples from healthy donors and cancer patients. Sequencing was performed with immunoSEQ multiplex PCR; in TCRdb, only in-frame clones are kept and a portion is missing. The sample holds roughly 23,000 clones, around 83% seen once. This CDR3 contains 13 residues. The germline V gene encodes CDR1 LNHDA and CDR2 SQIVND (reference sequence). The trim removed 9 bases at V and 6 bases at J, leaving 7 bases unmatched. Sample: PBMCs. V gene TRBV19 combines with J gene TRBJ2-2; 7 bases agree with TRBD1. The receptor's source is a man aged 55 to 70 with head and neck cancer. The chain's CDR3 is CASRQGLAGELFF. The CDR3 DNA reads as TGTGCCAGCCGACAGGGTTTAGCCGGGGAGCTGTTTTTT.